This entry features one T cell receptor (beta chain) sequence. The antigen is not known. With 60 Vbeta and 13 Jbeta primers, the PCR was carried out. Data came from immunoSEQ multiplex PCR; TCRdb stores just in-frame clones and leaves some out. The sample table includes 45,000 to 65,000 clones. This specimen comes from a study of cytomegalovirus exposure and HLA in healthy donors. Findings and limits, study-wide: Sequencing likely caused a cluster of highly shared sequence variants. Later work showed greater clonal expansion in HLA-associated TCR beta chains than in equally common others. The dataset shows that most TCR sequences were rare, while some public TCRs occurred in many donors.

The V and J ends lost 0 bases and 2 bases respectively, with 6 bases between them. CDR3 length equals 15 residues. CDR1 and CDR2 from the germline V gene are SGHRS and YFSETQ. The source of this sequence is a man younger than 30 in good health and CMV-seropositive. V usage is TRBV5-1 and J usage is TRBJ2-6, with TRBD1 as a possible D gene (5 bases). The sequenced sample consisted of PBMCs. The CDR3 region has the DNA TGCGCCAGCAGCTTGGTGGGGCCTGGGGCCAACGTCCTGACTTTC. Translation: CASSLVGPGANVLTF.